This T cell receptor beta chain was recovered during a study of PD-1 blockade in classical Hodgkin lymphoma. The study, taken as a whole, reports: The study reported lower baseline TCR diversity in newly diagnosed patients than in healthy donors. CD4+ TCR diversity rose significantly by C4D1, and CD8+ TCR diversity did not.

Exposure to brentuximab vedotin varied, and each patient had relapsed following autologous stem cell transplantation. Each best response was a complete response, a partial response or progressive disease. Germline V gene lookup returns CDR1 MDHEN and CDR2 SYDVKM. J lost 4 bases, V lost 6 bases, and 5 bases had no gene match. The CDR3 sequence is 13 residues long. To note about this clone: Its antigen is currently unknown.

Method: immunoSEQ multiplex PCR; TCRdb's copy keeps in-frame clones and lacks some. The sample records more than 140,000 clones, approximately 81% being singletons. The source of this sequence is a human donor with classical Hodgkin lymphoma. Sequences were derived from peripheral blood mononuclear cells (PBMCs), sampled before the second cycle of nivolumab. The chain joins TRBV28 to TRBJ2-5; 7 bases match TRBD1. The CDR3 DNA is TGTGCCAGCAGCCTGACAGGGCGAGAGACCCAGTACTTC. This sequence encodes CASSLTGRETQYF.